The 25 T cell receptor beta chains presented below share a single source sample, sequenced in a study of T cell changes during pregnancy in multiple sclerosis (dated by TCRdb to between 2018 and 2021). The library was obtained by the immunoSEQ multiplex PCR assay. Imported from immuneACCESS, the table was reduced by TCRdb to in-frame sequences with V and J called. These copies leave out some clones; in studies compared against another copy, an unresolved V gene accounts for under half, and the cause of the remainder is not known. The sample has roughly 39,000 clones on record, 75% to 95% of them singletons. About an eighth of the sample goes to the ten largest clones. The starting material was CD8+ T cells from peripheral blood mononuclear cells, obtained after pregnancy. These receptors all stem from a female donor with multiple sclerosis, enrolled in a pregnancy study.

The chain joins TRBV5-6 to TRBJ1-3; D call uncertain. CDR1 and CDR2 from the germline V gene are SGHDT and YYEEEE. The ends were cut back, 5 bases at V and 1 base at J, with 7 bases in the middle. The CDR3 is 13 amino acids. The CDR3 spells CASRLTSGNTIYF. The CDR3 coding sequence is TGTGCCAGCAGGCTGACATCTGGAAACACCATATATTTT.

The chain links TRBV4-1 to TRBJ1-2; D uncertain. Trimming removed 0 bases from V and 1 base from J, with 9 bases in between. The CDR3 consists of 15 residues. Germline CDR1 MGHRA, CDR2 YSYEKL. CDR3 coding DNA: TGCGCCAGCAGCCAAGATCTAAACAGTAACTATGGCTACACCTTC. It yields the protein CASSQDLNSNYGYTF.

The chain couples TRBV9 to TRBJ1-1; 7 nucleotides match TRBD1. The CDR3 is 15 amino acids. The junction had 6 bases not matched to a gene; V was cut back by 3 bases and J by 1 base. Germline CDR1 reads SGDLS; CDR2 reads YYNGEE. The CDR3 region has the DNA TGTGCCAGCAGCGAGGGGACAGCTGGGAACACTGAAGCTTTCTTT. This encodes CASSEGTAGNTEAFF.

This clone was picked up one time. This chain connects TRBV28 to TRBJ1-4; a possible D gene is TRBD1 (5 bases). The CDR3 is 17 residues long. In germline, CDR1 is MDHEN, CDR2 SYDVKM. V was trimmed by 3 bases and J by 3 bases, leaving 17 bases between them. The CDR3 sequence is CASSFMGEGLANEKLFF. CDR3 bases: TGTGCCAGCAGTTTCATGGGAGAGGGACTAGCTAATGAAAAACTGTTTTTT.

The rearrangement joins TRBV27 to TRBJ2-1; 8 bases match TRBD1. The CDR3 sequence is 17 residues long. V gave up 5 bases and J gave up 4 bases; unmatched junction bases: 13. Germline CDR1 reads MNHEY; CDR2 reads SMNVEV (reference sequence). Here the CDR3 DNA reads TGTGCCAGCAGTCACGACAGGGGCCCAATTCTTTACAATGAGCAGTTCTTC. Protein sequence: CASSHDRGPILYNEQFF.

This chain links TRBV27 with TRBJ2-1; no reliable D call. CDR1 is MNHEY and CDR2 is SMNVEV in the germline V gene (reference sequence). This CDR3 is built from 12 residues. Trimming took off 8 bases at V and 6 bases at J, with 11 bases between the two ends. The DNA of the CDR3 is TGTGCCAGCGGTCGGCAGGTCAATGAGCAGTTCTTC. This codes for CASGRQVNEQFF.

In its sample, this clone was seen a few times. The chain recombines TRBV29-1 with TRBJ2-2, with a tentative D call TRBD1 (6 bases). The CDR3 runs to 13 residues. Germline assignment: CDR1 SQVTM and CDR2 ANQGSEA. With 6 bases removed from V and 6 bases from J, the gap between germline ends came to 14 bases. CDR3 in DNA: TGCAGCGTCGAGAACAGGGACGCCGGGGAGCTGTTTTTT. This codes for CSVENRDAGELFF.

This clone was observed a few times. CDR3 nucleotides: TGTGCCAGCAGCTCAGGGGATCCTCCTAACTATGGCTACACCTTC. Encoded protein: CASSSGDPPNYGYTF. The chain links TRBV5-4 to TRBJ1-2; D perhaps matches TRBD1 (6 bases). Germline assignment: CDR1 SGHNT and CDR2 YYREEE (reference sequence). The CDR3 length is 15 residues. The V and J ends lost 3 bases and 0 bases respectively, with 12 bases between them.

The rearrangement links TRBV9 to TRBJ1-2; TRBD1 matches at 8 bases. The germline V gene encodes CDR1 SGDLS and CDR2 YYNGEE. The CDR3 spans 16 residues. The trim removed 3 bases at V and 1 base at J, leaving 8 bases unmatched. The CDR3 sequence: CASSGPTGDHNYGYTF. CDR3 in DNA: TGTGCCAGCAGCGGGCCGACAGGGGATCATAACTATGGCTACACCTTC.

Only one count was recorded for this clone. The V call is TRBV27, the J call TRBJ2-7; 9 positions agree with TRBD1. V lost 5 bases to trimming and J lost 6 bases; unmatched junction nucleotides: 14. This CDR3 region has 16 residues. Germline V gene lookup returns CDR1 MNHEY and CDR2 SMNVEV (reference sequence). In nucleotides, the CDR3 is TGTGCCAGCAGTCTAGCACCGGGACAGGGAAGGAGCGAGCAGTACTTC. This translates into CASSLAPGQGRSEQYF.

CDR3 protein: CASSFGTGVRSKLFF. Written as DNA, the CDR3 is TGTGCCAGCAGTTTCGGGACAGGGGTTAGGTCCAAACTGTTTTTT. The chain combines TRBV27 with TRBJ1-4; 10 bases agree with TRBD1. The CDR3 spans 15 residues. The germline V gene encodes CDR1 MNHEY and CDR2 SMNVEV (reference sequence). V lost 3 bases, J lost 11 bases, and 9 bases stayed unmatched.

The rearrangement joins TRBV27 to TRBJ2-7; a possible D gene is TRBD1 (6 bases). This CDR3 contains 16 residues. In germline, CDR1 is MNHEY, CDR2 SMNVEV (reference sequence). Trimming shortened V by 3 bases and J by 4 bases, and 19 bases separated the two germline ends. This CDR3 reads CASSFLPTGKHYEQYF. The CDR3 bases are TGTGCCAGCAGTTTCCTTCCGACAGGAAAACATTACGAGCAGTACTTC.

V and J are TRBV5-1 and TRBJ2-6; TRBD1 agrees at 7 bases. In germline, CDR1 is SGHRS, CDR2 YFSETQ. Trimming took 3 bases from V and 0 from J; bases not matched to a gene: 18. This CDR3 comprises 21 residues. This CDR3 reads CASSWTQGQTSAPSGANVLTF. In DNA form, the CDR3 reads TGCGCCAGCAGCTGGACCCAGGGACAGACAAGTGCGCCCTCTGGGGCCAACGTCCTGACTTTC. Complete variable domain (other parts from reference TRBV5-1 and TRBJ2-6): KAGVTQTPRYLIKTRGQQVTLSCSPISGHRSVSWYQQTPGQGLQFLFEYFSETQRNKGNFPGRFSGRQFSNSRSEMNVSTLELGDSALYLCASSWTQGQTSAPSGANVLTFGAGSRLTVL.

V usage is TRBV11-2 and J usage is TRBJ1-4; maybe TRBD1 (6 bases). Germline V CDR1 and CDR2: SGHAT, FQNNGV. The CDR3 extends over 15 amino acids. The ends were cut back, 6 bases at V and 1 base at J, with 12 bases in the middle. This CDR3 reads CASSGGAGTNEKLFF. The CDR3 DNA follows: TGTGCCAGCAGTGGGGGGGCTGGAACTAATGAAAAACTGTTTTTT.

The chain uses TRBV2 and TRBJ1-2; no firm D call. Deletions cut 7 bases from V and 6 bases from J, with 15 bases between. The CDR3 consists of 13 residues. Germline-derived CDR1 and CDR2 are SNHLY and FYNNEI. DNA for the CDR3: TGTGCCAGCATCGAAAACCCCAGGAATGGCTACACCTTC. Its protein product is CASIENPRNGYTF.

A word on this clone: Because the CDR3 is missing its conserved closing phenylalanine or tryptophan, this is likely a read error. The limits of the CDR3 on the DNA are not certain, so only TCRdb's listed CDR3 is given. The gene calls are TRBV21-1 and TRBJ2-7; TRBD1, as called in the table, went unchecked against the DNA. TRBV21-1 is tagged as a pseudogene. The CDR3 is 14 amino acids long, termini counted. The CDR3 protein is CASISKRGGASARS.

The genes are TRBV9 and TRBJ2-3, with 10 bases matching TRBD2. CDR3 size: 15 residues. Germline V lookup: CDR1 SGDLS, CDR2 YYNGEE. Trimming removed 3 bases from V and 4 bases from J; junction bases left unmatched: 5. The CDR3 nucleotides are TGTGCCAGCAGCGAAAGCGGGAGGGGGGCAGATACGCAGTATTTT. It yields the protein CASSESGRGADTQYF.

The V gene is TRBV7-8, the J gene TRBJ2-3; 8 bases agree with TRBD1. Trimming cost V 2 bases and J 3 bases; bases outside gene matches: 1. This CDR3 is 14 amino acids long. The germline gives CDR1 SGHVS, CDR2 FQNEAQ. The CDR3 region has the DNA TGTGCCAGCAGCTTACAGGGGGCGACAGATACGCAGTATTTT. This encodes CASSLQGATDTQYF. Using reference TRBV7-8 and TRBJ2-3 for the parts outside the CDR3, the full variable domain is GAGVSQSPRYKVAKRGQDVALRCDPISGHVSLFWYQQALGQGPEFLTYFQNEAQLDKSGLPSDRFFAERPEGSVSTLKIQRTQQEDSAVYLCASSLQGATDTQYFGPGTRLTVL.

The chain links TRBV14 to TRBJ1-3; D not certain. The CDR3 runs to 16 residues. Germline V lookup: CDR1 SGHDN, CDR2 FVKESK. With 3 bases removed from V and 4 bases from J, the gap between germline ends came to 16 bases. The CDR3 sequence is CASSQDGSLMGNTIYF. The DNA of the CDR3 is TGTGCCAGCAGCCAGGACGGGAGCCTGATGGGAAACACCATATATTTT.

The chain combines TRBV27 with TRBJ2-2; the D gene is possibly TRBD2 (6 bases). CDR1 MNHEY and CDR2 SMNVEV come from the germline V gene (reference sequence). V shed 5 bases and J shed 5 bases, with 18 bases lying between them. The length of the CDR3 is 16 residues. The CDR3: CASSPQTSGTTGELFF. CDR3 nucleotides: TGTGCCAGCAGTCCCCAGACTAGTGGAACGACCGGGGAGCTGTTTTTT.

The rearrangement uses TRBV27 and TRBJ2-7, with 8 bases aligning to TRBD2. Looked up from germline, CDR1 is MNHEY and CDR2 is SMNVEV (reference sequence). V dropped 4 bases and J dropped 0; count of bases not matched to a gene: 8. The CDR3 has 16 residues. The CDR3, as DNA: TGTGCCAGCAGTTCAAGACCGGGGACTAGCTCCTACGAGCAGTACTTC. Translating it yields CASSSRPGTSSYEQYF.

The chain combines TRBV5-8 with TRBJ1-2; weak D call: TRBD1 (6 bases). V was shortened by 5 bases and J by 4 bases, with 24 bases between the two germline ends. Looked up from germline, CDR1 is SGHTS and CDR2 is YDEGEE. The CDR3 runs 17 residues. In DNA, the CDR3 is TGTGCCAGCAGACACAGGGTGAGGAGTATACGGCCCTATGGCTACACCTTC. As protein: CASRHRVRSIRPYGYTF.

The V call is TRBV6-1, the J call TRBJ1-1; the D gene is possibly TRBD1 (6 bases). The V end was cut by 0 bases, the J end by 1 base, with 12 bases between. Per germline, CDR1 MNHNS and CDR2 SASEGT. CDR3 length: 16 residues. The CDR3 DNA reads TGTGCCAGCAGTGAAGCGCTAGGGGGGGGGAACACTGAAGCTTTCTTT. This encodes CASSEALGGGNTEAFF.

This chain connects TRBV7-2 to TRBJ2-7; D remains unclear. This CDR3 spans 18 amino acids. CDR1 is SGHTA and CDR2 is FQGNSA in the germline V gene. V lost 1 base to trimming and J lost 2 bases, with 21 bases between them. The CDR3 loop reads CASSLDVWLASPPYEQYF. CDR3 nucleotide sequence: TGTGCCAGCAGCTTAGATGTTTGGTTAGCCTCACCTCCCTACGAGCAGTACTTC.

The chain is built from TRBV7-2 and TRBJ1-2; D is unclear. The V gene's germline CDR1 is SGHTA and CDR2 FQGNSA. The CDR3 is 15 amino acids. V was cut by 1 base and J by 2 bases, with 11 bases left in between. The CDR3 loop reads CASSLVGKLNYGYTF. In DNA form, the CDR3 reads TGTGCCAGCAGCTTAGTAGGAAAACTAAACTATGGCTACACCTTC.